These 32 T cell receptor beta chains originate from one sample sequenced in a study of blood T cells in healthy people across ages. Primers used in a second PCR of roughly 7 to 11 cycles were a sample-barcoded 5' primer and a J-beta primer mix. In TCRdb, the 5' RACE reads were re-called with MiXCR into one record per CDR3 protein. The table shows 650,000 to 950,000 distinct CDR3 sequences, with around two fifths occurring only once. The specimen sequenced was blood. These receptors originate from a man in his 60s in good health.

This rearrangement joins TRBV4-1 to TRBJ1-2; 12 nucleotides align to TRBD1. CDR1 and CDR2 from the germline V gene are MGHRA and YSYEKL. The CDR3 is 17 residues long. Trimming removed 1 base from V and 0 bases from J; junction bases left unmatched: 3. The CDR3 is CASSQVGTGGTNYGYTF. The CDR3 nucleotides read TGCGCCAGCAGCCAAGTGGGGACAGGGGGCACTAACTATGGCTACACCTTC.

The chain combines TRBV5-6 with TRBJ2-1; 11 nucleotides agree with TRBD2. V shed 5 bases and J 6 bases; nucleotides not matched to a gene: 7. CDR3 size: 15 residues. Germline values: CDR1 SGHDT, CDR2 YYEEEE. The CDR3 sequence: CASRSLAGARNEQFF. CDR3 nucleotides: TGTGCCAGCAGATCACTAGCGGGGGCCCGCAATGAGCAGTTCTTC.

This clonotype has more than one count but fewer than ten. The chain joins TRBV5-6 to TRBJ1-2; D uncertain. The CDR3 extends over 14 amino acids. Germline lookup yields CDR1 SGHDT and CDR2 YYEEEE. V shed 0 bases and J shed 4 bases, with 10 bases lying between them. The CDR3, as DNA: TGTGCCAGCAGCTTGGCCCGGTTCAGCTATGGCTACACCTTC. Protein product: CASSLARFSYGYTF. Variable domain in full (rest from reference TRBV5-6 and TRBJ1-2): DAGVTQSPTHLIKTRGQQVTLRCSPKSGHDTVSWYQQALGQGPQFIFQYYEEEERQRGNFPDRFSGHQFPNYSSELNVNALLLGDSALYLCASSLARFSYGYTFGSGTRLTVV.

CDR3 coding DNA: TGTGCCAGCAGCGTAGTTGATGGGGGACAGGGAGGACAGACCCAGTACTTC. It specifies CASSVVDGGQGGQTQYF. The chain uses TRBV9 and TRBJ2-5; 9 nucleotides match TRBD1. The V and J ends lost 0 bases and 6 bases, in that order; junction bases with no gene match: 12. CDR1 and CDR2 (germline): SGDLS, YYNGEE. This CDR3 comprises 17 residues.

The chain recombines TRBV7-2 with TRBJ2-3; D is possibly TRBD1 (6 bases). The CDR3 contains 15 residues. Per germline, CDR1 SGHTA and CDR2 FQGNSA. V lost 4 bases to trimming and J lost 1 base, with 12 bases between them. Here the CDR3 DNA reads TGTGCCAGCAGCTCCCTCGGACAGCGCACAGATACGCAGTATTTT. It yields the protein CASSSLGQRTDTQYF.

This chain connects TRBV7-2 to TRBJ2-3; D is perhaps TRBD2 (5 bases). Trimming took 1 base from V and 3 from J, leaving 11 bases between them. The V gene's germline CDR1 is SGHTA and CDR2 FQGNSA. The CDR3 consists of 15 residues. The CDR3 DNA sequence: TGTGCCAGCAGCTTAGTTGGTAGCGCAACAGATACGCAGTATTTT. Residues: CASSLVGSATDTQYF.

The chain links TRBV20-1 to TRBJ2-7; 8 nucleotides agree with TRBD1. This CDR3 is built from 12 residues. V was clipped by 5 bases and J by 3 bases; unmatched bases: 3. Germline V gives CDR1 DFQATT, CDR2 SNEGSKA (reference sequence). The DNA of the CDR3 is TGCAGTGCTGTGACAGGGGACTACGAGCAGTACTTC. Translated, it gives CSAVTGDYEQYF.

Only a few counts were recorded for this clonotype. The CDR3 bases are TGTGCCATCAATCCGGGACAGGGAATCTACGAGCAGTACTTC. Residues: CAINPGQGIYEQYF. The chain links TRBV10-3 to TRBJ2-7, with 9 bases lining up with TRBD1. Trimming removed 7 bases from V and 3 bases from J; junction bases left unmatched: 7. The CDR3 sequence is 14 residues long. CDR1 is ENHRY, CDR2 SYGVKD, per germline.

This clonotype came up a few times. The chain is built from TRBV5-1 and TRBJ2-7, with a weak D call TRBD2 (6 bases). This CDR3 spans 14 amino acids. Germline loops: CDR1 SGHRS, CDR2 YFSETQ. The V gene lost 2 bases and the J gene lost 3 bases, with 12 bases spanning the gap. This CDR3 reads CASSFMGLGYEQYF. CDR3 DNA: TGCGCCAGCAGCTTTATGGGACTGGGCTACGAGCAGTACTTC. Filled out from reference TRBV5-1 and TRBJ2-7, the complete variable domain reads KAGVTQTPRYLIKTRGQQVTLSCSPISGHRSVSWYQQTPGQGLQFLFEYFSETQRNKGNFPGRFSGRQFSNSRSEMNVSTLELGDSALYLCASSFMGLGYEQYFGPGTRLTVT.

The V and J genes are TRBV11-2 and TRBJ2-1; tentatively, D is TRBD2 (6 bases). The CDR3 runs 12 residues. Trimming pared 4 bases from V and 11 bases from J, leaving 12 bases between. CDR1 and CDR2 (germline): SGHAT, FQNNGV. This chain's CDR3 is CASSSPGGKQFF. CDR3 bases: TGTGCCAGCAGCTCCCCAGGCGGGAAGCAGTTCTTC.

With regard to this clonotype: One end of the junction fails to match germline, which may point to a read error. The gene calls are TRBV2 and TRBJ1-6; TRBD1 matches 9 bases. Germline CDR1 reads SNHLY; CDR2 reads FYNNEI. The CDR3 has 15 residues. In nucleotides, the CDR3 is TGTGCCGGCAGTGACCCTGGACAGGGGTTAGCACCCCTCCACTTT. It encodes CAGSDPGQGLAPLHF.

This clonotype is a singleton in its sample. The chain employs TRBV4-1 and TRBJ1-4; D ambiguous. V lost 2 bases to trimming and J lost 0 bases, with 7 bases between them. From germline, CDR1 is MGHRA and CDR2 YSYEKL. This CDR3 has 15 amino acids. The CDR3 sequence is CASSQRQSTNEKLFF. CDR3 DNA: TGCGCCAGCAGCCAACGACAATCAACTAATGAAAAACTGTTTTTT.

The chain combines TRBV6-5 with TRBJ2-1; no reliable D call. The CDR3 extends over 11 amino acids. Between the trimmed V and J ends, which lost 0 bases and 14 bases, there was a span of 8 bases. Germline loops: CDR1 MNHEY, CDR2 SVGAGI. CDR3 sequence: CASSYSREEFF. CDR3 coding DNA: TGTGCCAGCAGTTACTCCCGAGAGGAGTTCTTC.

Note on this clonotype: Its ends do not fully match the called genes, so a read error is possible. V is TRBV15 and J is TRBJ2-1; D not certain. Germline assignment: CDR1 LNHNV and CDR2 YYDKDF (reference sequence). The CDR3 consists of 14 residues. The CDR3 DNA sequence: TGTGCCACCAGCGGGCGACGGTCTTTCAATGAGCGGTTCTTC. Its protein is CATSGRRSFNERFF.

J is TRBJ2-4 and V is TRBV2, with 7 bases lining up with TRBD2. The end of the DNA fits TRBJ2-7 better, so the J call may be wrong. CDR1 and CDR2 (germline): SNHLY, FYNNEI. The CDR3 runs 15 residues. In DNA, the CDR3 is TGTGCCAGCAGCCCCCTAGCGGACAACTCCTACGAGCAGTACTTC. Protein sequence: CASSPLADNSYEQYF.

V and J are TRBV6-4 and TRBJ1-6; TRBD1 is a possible D gene (6 bases). The CDR3 runs 14 residues. Germline loops: CDR1 MRHNA, CDR2 SNTAGT. The V end lost 7 bases, the J end lost 4 bases, and 11 bases lay between the germline ends. CDR3 in DNA: TGTGCCAGCAACGACAGGCCTTATAATTCACCCCTCCACTTT. Amino acid sequence: CASNDRPYNSPLHF.

The table lists this clonotype with a few counts. CDR3 DNA sequence: TGTGCCAGCGACCCGGGACAGGAAGTGGCTTTCTTT. Amino acid sequence: CASDPGQEVAFF. V and J are TRBV7-2 and TRBJ1-1, with 8 bases aligning to TRBD1. J was trimmed by 11 bases and V by 8 bases; bases with no gene match: 10. The CDR3 sequence is 12 residues long. Germline assignment: CDR1 SGHTA and CDR2 FQGNSA.

V usage is TRBV15 and J usage is TRBJ1-1; no reliable D call. This CDR3 contains 14 residues. With 3 bases removed from V and 2 bases from J, the gap between germline ends came to 10 bases. Germline V gene lookup returns CDR1 LNHNV and CDR2 YYDKDF (reference sequence). Here the CDR3 reads CATSSPPSNTEAFF. CDR3 sequence (DNA): TGTGCCACCAGCAGCCCACCGTCCAACACTGAAGCTTTCTTT. Full variable domain (rest looked up from reference TRBV15 and TRBJ1-1): DAMVIQNPRYQVTQFGKPVTLSCSQTLNHNVMYWYQQKSSQAPKLLFHYYDKDFNNEADTPDNFQSRRPNTSFCFLDIRSPGLGDTAMYLCATSSPPSNTEAFFGQGTRLTVV.

The chain recombines TRBV12-3 or TRBV12-4 with TRBJ2-3; D unclear. The V and J ends lost 6 bases and 0 bases respectively, with 7 bases between them. There are 13 residues in the CDR3. Here the CDR3 DNA reads TGTGCCAGCAGATTTCCCAGCACAGATACGCAGTATTTT. It translates to CASRFPSTDTQYF.

This clonotype was counted only a few times. The CDR3 here is CASSGTYQETQYF. The CDR3 nucleotides read TGTGCCAGCAGCGGGACATACCAAGAGACCCAGTACTTC. The chain recombines TRBV9 with TRBJ2-5; perhaps TRBD1 as D (5 bases). The CDR3 is 13 residues long. CDR1 is SGDLS and CDR2 is YYNGEE in the germline V gene. Trimming removed 3 bases from V and 0 bases from J, with 6 bases in between.

This clonotype has only a few counts. The chain is built from TRBV7-2 and TRBJ2-3; D unclear. Germline-derived CDR1 and CDR2 are SGHTA and FQGNSA. This CDR3 has 13 residues. Trimming removed 1 base at V and 6 bases at J, with 8 bases between. CDR3 DNA: TGTGCCAGCAGCTTAGTCTTTAGGGATACGCAGTATTTT. This sequence encodes CASSLVFRDTQYF.

The V and J genes are TRBV3-1 and TRBJ2-7, with D maybe TRBD2 (5 bases). The CDR3 runs to 14 residues. The V end lost 1 base, the J end lost 4 bases, and 11 bases lay between the germline ends. Per the germline V gene, CDR1 is LGHDT and CDR2 is YNNKEL (reference sequence). For the CDR3, the DNA is TGTGCCAGCAGCCAAGGGATCGGGGTTTACGAGCAGTACTTC. Translating gives CASSQGIGVYEQYF.

The chain carries TRBV15 and TRBJ2-7, with 9 bases lining up with TRBD1. V shed 5 bases and J 4 bases; nucleotides not matched to a gene: 6. This CDR3 has 14 residues. CDR1 and CDR2 (germline): LNHNV, YYDKDF (reference sequence). The CDR3 loop reads CATSPGTGSYEQYF. The CDR3, as DNA: TGTGCCACCAGCCCCGGGACAGGGAGTTACGAGCAGTACTTC. Together with reference TRBV15 and TRBJ2-7, the CDR3 gives the full variable domain: DAMVIQNPRYQVTQFGKPVTLSCSQTLNHNVMYWYQQKSSQAPKLLFHYYDKDFNNEADTPDNFQSRRPNTSFCFLDIRSPGLGDTAMYLCATSPGTGSYEQYFGPGTRLTVT.

The J gene is TRBJ2-4, the V gene TRBV12-3 or TRBV12-4; D may match TRBD1 or TRBD2 (6 bases each). The DNA end is a closer match to TRBJ2-7, so the J assignment may be wrong. The CDR3 is made up of 16 amino acids. The CDR3 DNA is TGTGCCAGCAGTAACTCCCGGGACGGGGGCAGGTACGAGCAGTACTTC. Translating it yields CASSNSRDGGRYEQYF.

The chain employs TRBV3-1 and TRBJ1-6; D may be TRBD1 (6 bases). V dropped 0 bases and J dropped 4 bases, with 10 bases sitting between them. The CDR3 length is 16 residues. Germline CDR1 LGHDT, CDR2 YNNKEL (reference sequence). As DNA, the CDR3 is TGTGCCAGCAGCCAAGAACCCGGACAGTATAATTCACCCCTCCACTTT. This translates into CASSQEPGQYNSPLHF. Supplemented by reference TRBV3-1 and TRBJ1-6, the full variable domain reads DTAVSQTPKYLVTQMGNDKSIKCEQNLGHDTMYWYKQDSKKFLKIMFSYNNKELIINETVPNRFSPKSPDKAHLNLHINSLELGDSAVYFCASSQEPGQYNSPLHFGNGTRLTVT.

The chain combines TRBV29-1 with TRBJ2-3; D could derive from TRBD1 or TRBD2 (5 bases each). Per germline, CDR1 SQVTM and CDR2 ANQGSEA. CDR3 length equals 14 residues. Trimming stripped 6 bases from V and 4 bases from J, with 17 bases between. The DNA for the CDR3 is TGCAGCGTCTATGTTGGGGGTCGCTCAGATACGCAGTATTTT. This codes for CSVYVGGRSDTQYF.

This chain connects TRBV5-1 to TRBJ2-5, with D perhaps TRBD2 (6 bases). CDR3 length: 14 amino acids. Germline CDR1 reads SGHRS; CDR2 reads YFSETQ. V dropped 0 bases and J dropped 7 bases, with 13 bases sitting between them. The CDR3, as DNA: TGCGCCAGCAGCTTGGCGGGGGAATTTGGGACCCAGTACTTC. This codes for CASSLAGEFGTQYF.

The chain combines TRBV7-3 with TRBJ2-6, with 8 bases that match TRBD2. V was clipped by 6 bases and J by 7 bases; unmatched bases: 5. Germline V gene data show CDR1 as SGHTA and CDR2 as FQGTGA. CDR3 length: 14 residues. This chain's CDR3 is CASSQSGSANVLTF. The CDR3 DNA sequence: TGTGCCAGCAGTCAAAGCGGGAGCGCCAACGTCCTGACTTTC. The whole variable domain, filled in from reference TRBV7-3 and TRBJ2-6, reads GAGVSQTPSNKVTEKGKYVELRCDPISGHTALYWYRQSLGQGPEFLIYFQGTGAADDSGLPNDRFFAVRPEGSVSTLKIQRTERGDSAVYLCASSQSGSANVLTFGAGSRLTVL.

The chain couples TRBV20-1 to TRBJ2-5, with a weak D call TRBD2 (5 bases). V was trimmed by 5 bases and J by 2 bases, leaving 24 bases between them. The V gene's germline CDR1 is DFQATT and CDR2 SNEGSKA (reference sequence). This CDR3 has 17 residues. CDR3 bases: TGCAGTGCTGAGGGAGACGGGCTGAGTACACAACAAGAGACCCAGTACTTC. Translation gives CSAEGDGLSTQQETQYF.

The rearrangement links TRBV12-3 or TRBV12-4 to TRBJ2-1; D is undetermined. V lost 7 bases to trimming and J lost 4 bases, with 11 bases between them. The CDR3 is made up of 13 amino acids. The CDR3, as DNA: TGTGCCAGCACCCGGGTTCAGTACAATGAGCAGTTCTTC. Its protein is CASTRVQYNEQFF.

Of note for this clonotype: A much larger clone differs from this one at a single base, so this may be a read error. CDR3 in amino acids: CSAWAGQETRYF. CDR3 coding DNA: TGCAGCGCATGGGCAGGCCAAGAGACCCGGTACTTC. The rearrangement uses TRBV29-1 and TRBJ2-5, with D unresolved. Per the germline V gene, CDR1 is SQVTM and CDR2 is ANQGSEA. The CDR3 sequence is 12 residues long.

The genes are TRBV16 and TRBJ1-2; maybe TRBD1 (5 bases). The CDR3 is made up of 15 amino acids. Trimming stripped 1 base from V and 7 bases from J, with 16 bases between. Germline V gene sequence: CDR1 KGHSY, CDR2 FQNENV. CDR3 nucleotide sequence: TGTGCCAGCAGCCAATTGGGGCAGGGAAAGGCTGGCTACACCTTC. This codes for CASSQLGQGKAGYTF. Using reference TRBV16 and TRBJ1-2 for the parts outside the CDR3, the full variable domain is GEEVAQTPKHLVRGEGQKAKLYCAPIKGHSYVFWYQQVLKNEFKFLISFQNENVFDETGMPKERFSAKCLPNSPCSLEIQATKLEDSAVYFCASSQLGQGKAGYTFGSGTRLTVV.